The present TCR beta chain was sequenced within a study of shared clonotypes between healthy human individuals. The split of CD4+ cells yielded CD45RA+ naive and CD45RA-negative memory subsets. Study-wide results and limits: The rarefaction results pointed to incomplete sorted-subset sequencing despite large depth.

Trimming pared 2 bases from V and 8 bases from J, leaving 18 bases between. This CDR3 is built from 15 residues. Germline V gene lookup returns CDR1 MDHEN and CDR2 SYDVKM. A remark on this clone: Its antigen is still unknown.

Replicate PCRs from sorted subsets contained roughly 200 ng DNA, which is around 30,000 T cell genomes. Profiled with immunoSEQ multiplex PCR; TCRdb holds only in-frame clones, not every one. The data show about 1.1 million clones, approximately 80% seen once. This TCR derives from a man younger than 30 in good health. Some clones in this sample may be carry-over from other donors' samples. What was sequenced was memory CD4+ T cells from PBMCs. Noted subset: CD45RA-negative fraction. This sequence joins TRBV28 and TRBJ1-2; TRBD1 might be the D (6 bases). CDR3 loop: CASSLGGAILYGYTF. The CDR3 DNA is TGTGCCAGCAGTTTAGGGGGGGCGATTCTCTACGGCTACACCTTC.